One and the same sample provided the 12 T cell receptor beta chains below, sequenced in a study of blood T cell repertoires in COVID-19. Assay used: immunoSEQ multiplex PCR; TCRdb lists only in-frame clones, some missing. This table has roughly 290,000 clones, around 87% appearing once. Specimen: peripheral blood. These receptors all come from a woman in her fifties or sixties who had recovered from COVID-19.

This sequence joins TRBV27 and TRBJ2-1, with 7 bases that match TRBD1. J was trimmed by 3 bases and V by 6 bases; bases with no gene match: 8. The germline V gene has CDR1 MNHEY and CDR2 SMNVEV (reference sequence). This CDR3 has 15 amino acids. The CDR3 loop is CASSRRQGDYNEQFF. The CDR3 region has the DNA TGTGCCAGCAGCCGCAGACAGGGAGACTACAATGAGCAGTTCTTC.

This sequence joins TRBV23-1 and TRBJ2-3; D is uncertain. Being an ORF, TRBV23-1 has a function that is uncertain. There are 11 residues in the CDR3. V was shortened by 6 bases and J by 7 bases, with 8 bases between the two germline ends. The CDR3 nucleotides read TGCGCCAGCAGACTTTGCAATACGCAGTATTTT. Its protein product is CASRLCNTQYF.

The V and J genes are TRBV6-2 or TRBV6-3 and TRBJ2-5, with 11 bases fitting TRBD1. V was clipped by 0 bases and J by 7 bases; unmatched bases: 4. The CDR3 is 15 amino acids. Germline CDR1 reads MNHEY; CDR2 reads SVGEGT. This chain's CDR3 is CASSYSDRGQTTQYF. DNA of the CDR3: TGTGCCAGCAGTTACTCGGACAGGGGGCAAACGACCCAGTACTTC.

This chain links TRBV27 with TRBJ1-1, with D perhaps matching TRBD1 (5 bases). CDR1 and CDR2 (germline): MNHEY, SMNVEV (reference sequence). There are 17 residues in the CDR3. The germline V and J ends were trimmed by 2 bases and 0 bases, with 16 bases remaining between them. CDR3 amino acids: CASSLSWGGGMNTEAFF. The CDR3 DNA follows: TGTGCCAGCAGTTTAAGTTGGGGGGGAGGTATGAACACTGAAGCTTTCTTT.

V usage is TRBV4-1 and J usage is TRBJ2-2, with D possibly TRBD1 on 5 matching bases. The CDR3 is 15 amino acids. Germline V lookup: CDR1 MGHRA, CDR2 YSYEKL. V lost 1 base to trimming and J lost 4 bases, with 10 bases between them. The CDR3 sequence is CASSQAYRSTGELFF. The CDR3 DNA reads TGCGCCAGCAGCCAAGCTTACAGGAGCACCGGGGAGCTGTTTTTT.

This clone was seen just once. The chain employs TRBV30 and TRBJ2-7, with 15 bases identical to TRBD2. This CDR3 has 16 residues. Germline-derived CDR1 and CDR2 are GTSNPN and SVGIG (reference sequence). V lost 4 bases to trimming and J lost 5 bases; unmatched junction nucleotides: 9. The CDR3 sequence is CAWNPGLAGGWDEQYF. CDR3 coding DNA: TGTGCCTGGAACCCTGGACTAGCGGGAGGGTGGGACGAGCAGTACTTC.

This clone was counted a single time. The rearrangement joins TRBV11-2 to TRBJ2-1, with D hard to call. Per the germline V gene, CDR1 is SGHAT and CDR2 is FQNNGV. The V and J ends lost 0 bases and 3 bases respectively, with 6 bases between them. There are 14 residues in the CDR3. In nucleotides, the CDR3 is TGTGCCAGCAGCTTAGACTCTAACTACAATGAGCAGTTCTTC. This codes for CASSLDSNYNEQFF. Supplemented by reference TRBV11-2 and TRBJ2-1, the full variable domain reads EAGVAQSPRYKIIEKRQSVAFWCNPISGHATLYWYQQILGQGPKLLIQFQNNGVVDDSQLPKDRFSAERLKGVDSTLKIQPAKLEDSAVYLCASSLDSNYNEQFFGPGTRLTVL.

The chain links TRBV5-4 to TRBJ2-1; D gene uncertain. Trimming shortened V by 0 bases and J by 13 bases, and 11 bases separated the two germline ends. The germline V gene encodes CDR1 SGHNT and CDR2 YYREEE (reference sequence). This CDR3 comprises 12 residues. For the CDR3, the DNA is TGTGCCAGCAGCTTGGAATCGAGACAACAGTTCTTC. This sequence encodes CASSLESRQQFF.

CDR3 coding DNA: TGTGCCAGCTCTCGGGACTGGAGCTCCTACAATGAGCAGTTCTTC. Its protein is CASSRDWSSYNEQFF. The rearrangement joins TRBV18 to TRBJ2-1, with a possible D match to TRBD2 (6 bases). Trimming took off 6 bases at V and 0 bases at J, with 12 bases between the two ends. CDR1 is KGHSH and CDR2 is LQKENI in the germline V gene. The CDR3 totals 15 residues.

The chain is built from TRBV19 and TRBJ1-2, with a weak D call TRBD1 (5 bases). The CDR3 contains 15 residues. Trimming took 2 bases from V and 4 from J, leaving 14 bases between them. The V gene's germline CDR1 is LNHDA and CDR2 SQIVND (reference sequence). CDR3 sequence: CASSISLAGRYGYTF. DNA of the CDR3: TGTGCCAGTAGTATAAGTCTTGCAGGGCGCTATGGCTACACCTTC. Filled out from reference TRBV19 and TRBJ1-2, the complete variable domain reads DGGITQSPKYLFRKEGQNVTLSCEQNLNHDAMYWYRQDPGQGLRLIYYSQIVNDFQKGDIAEGYSVSREKKESFPLTVTSAQKNPTAFYLCASSISLAGRYGYTFGSGTRLTVV.

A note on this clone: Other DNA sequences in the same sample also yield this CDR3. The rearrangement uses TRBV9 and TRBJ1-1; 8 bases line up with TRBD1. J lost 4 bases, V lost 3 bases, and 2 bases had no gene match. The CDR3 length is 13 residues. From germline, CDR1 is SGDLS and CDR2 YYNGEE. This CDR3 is CASSATGGTEAFF. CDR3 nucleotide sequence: TGTGCCAGCAGCGCCACAGGGGGCACTGAAGCTTTCTTT.

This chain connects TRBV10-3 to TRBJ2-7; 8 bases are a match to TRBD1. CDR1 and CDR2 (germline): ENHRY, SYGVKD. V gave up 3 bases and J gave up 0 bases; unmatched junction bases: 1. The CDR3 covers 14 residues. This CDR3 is CAISDRGHSYEQYF. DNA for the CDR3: TGTGCCATCAGTGACAGGGGGCACTCCTACGAGCAGTACTTC.